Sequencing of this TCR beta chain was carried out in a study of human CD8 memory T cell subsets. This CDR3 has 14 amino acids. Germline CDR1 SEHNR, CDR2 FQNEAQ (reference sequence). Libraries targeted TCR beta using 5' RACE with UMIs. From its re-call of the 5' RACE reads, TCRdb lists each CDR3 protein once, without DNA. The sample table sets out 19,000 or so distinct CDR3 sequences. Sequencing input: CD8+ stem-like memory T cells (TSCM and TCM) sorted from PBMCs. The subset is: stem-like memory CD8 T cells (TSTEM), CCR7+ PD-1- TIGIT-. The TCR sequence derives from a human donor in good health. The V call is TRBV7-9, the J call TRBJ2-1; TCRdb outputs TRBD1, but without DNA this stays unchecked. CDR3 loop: CASSKGDTYNEQFF.